Shown below are 28 T cell receptor beta chains from a single sample sequenced in a study of T-cell reconstitution after alpha-beta-depleted transplantation in children. Researchers prepared the TCRbeta library using unique molecular identifiers, the study reports. TCRdb redid the calling of the PCR reads with MiXCR, one entry per CDR3 protein. The table includes roughly 49,000 distinct CDR3 sequences, about 9.3% detected once. Material: PBMCs, mostly from graft donor cells, obtained 60 days after TCRalphabeta/CD19-depleted stem cell transplant. These receptors were collected from a male patient aged 2-15 years who had a stem cell transplant for chronic granulomatous disease, so the T cells may come from the graft donor.

The table lists this clonotype with many counts. The V gene is TRBV3-1, the J gene TRBJ2-7; TRBD1 is a possible D gene (5 bases). Trimming removed 3 bases at V and 3 bases at J, with 12 bases between. CDR3 length equals 14 residues. Germline-derived CDR1 and CDR2 are LGHDT and YNNKEL (reference sequence). CDR3 region: CASSQPGNRYEQYF. CDR3 sequence (DNA): TGTGCCAGCAGCCAGCCAGGGAACCGCTACGAGCAGTACTTC.

This clonotype turned up a few times. J is TRBJ2-1 and V is TRBV13; D uncertain. This CDR3 contains 14 residues. Trimming left V 10 bases short and J 6 bases short, with 19 bases between. The germline V gene encodes CDR1 PRHDT and CDR2 FYEKMQ (reference sequence). CDR3 DNA sequence: TGTGCCATGGGCCTCGGCCTAGTCGTCAATGAGCAGTTCTTC. This gives the protein CAMGLGLVVNEQFF.

This clonotype occurred many times. CDR3 sequence reads: CASSLHRDEQFF. The CDR3 DNA sequence: TGTGCCAGCAGTTTACATAGAGATGAGCAGTTCTTC. The chain couples TRBV6-2 or TRBV6-3 to TRBJ2-1; D is uncertain. The CDR3 totals 12 residues. With 4 bases removed from V and 8 bases from J, the gap between germline ends came to 9 bases. Germline CDR1 is MNHEY and CDR2 is SVGEGT.

The chain uses TRBV7-3 and TRBJ2-1, with 9 positions matching TRBD2. J lost 8 bases, V lost 3 bases, and 8 bases had no gene match. CDR1 is SGHTA, CDR2 FQGTGA, per germline. This CDR3 comprises 15 residues. The chain's CDR3 is CASSFLAGASHEQFF. The CDR3, as DNA: TGTGCCAGCAGCTTCTTAGCGGGAGCTTCCCATGAGCAGTTCTTC. Supplemented by reference TRBV7-3 and TRBJ2-1, the full variable domain reads GAGVSQTPSNKVTEKGKYVELRCDPISGHTALYWYRQSLGQGPEFLIYFQGTGAADDSGLPNDRFFAVRPEGSVSTLKIQRTERGDSAVYLCASSFLAGASHEQFFGPGTRLTVL.

This clonotype occurred many times. The rearrangement links TRBV7-6 to TRBJ2-1, with D unresolved. V lost 5 bases to trimming and J lost 6 bases, with 11 bases between them. Germline CDR1 SGHVS, CDR2 FNYEAQ. The CDR3 has 13 amino acids. This CDR3 is CASSLRLTNEQFF. CDR3 in DNA: TGTGCCAGCAGCCTACGGCTCACCAATGAGCAGTTCTTC.

This clonotype was observed at least ten times. This chain joins TRBV10-3 and TRBJ1-1, with D perhaps matching TRBD1 (6 bases). The CDR3 runs to 13 residues. Looked up from germline, CDR1 is ENHRY and CDR2 is SYGVKD. V was trimmed by 8 bases and J by 4 bases, leaving 14 bases between them. CDR3 in DNA: TGTGCCATCGGGTTACAGGGTAGCACTGAAGCTTTCTTT. It encodes CAIGLQGSTEAFF.

V usage is TRBV5-1 and J usage is TRBJ2-7; TRBD2 aligns across 11 bases. The germline gives CDR1 SGHRS, CDR2 YFSETQ. V lost 5 bases, J lost 5 bases, and 12 bases stayed unmatched. This CDR3 comprises 16 residues. The CDR3 DNA reads TGCGCCAGCAGGCAGATAGCGGGAGGGCCCTTGAACGAGCAGTACTTC. Residues: CASRQIAGGPLNEQYF.

This clonotype was counted many times. The genes are TRBV12-3 or TRBV12-4 and TRBJ1-2; D unresolved. V shed 8 bases and J shed 8 bases, with 12 bases lying between them. The CDR3 runs 11 residues. The CDR3 here is CASGPVGGYTF. CDR3 sequence (DNA): TGTGCCAGCGGACCAGTCGGCGGCTACACCTTC.

With regard to this clonotype: A junction boundary mismatches the germline segment, possibly from a read error. The chain combines TRBV7-7 with TRBJ2-1; D gene uncertain. The CDR3 runs 15 residues. Per germline, CDR1 SSHAT and CDR2 FNYEAQ (reference sequence). The CDR3 DNA is TGTGCTAGCAGCTTAGGAACCGACTCCTACAATGAGCAGTTCTTC. Its translation: CASSLGTDSYNEQFF.

The chain combines TRBV7-2 with TRBJ1-3; D gene unclear. Trimming left V 1 base short and J 4 bases short, with 14 bases between. Germline assignment: CDR1 SGHTA and CDR2 FQGNSA. This CDR3 comprises 16 residues. CDR3: CASSLVSGGTGNTIYF. The CDR3 nucleotides read TGTGCCAGCAGCTTAGTTTCGGGAGGAACAGGAAACACCATATATTTT.

A note on this clonotype: A much larger clone differs from this one at a single base, so this may be a read error. CDR3 protein: CAWRYRQESGTQYF. The CDR3 DNA reads as TGTGCCTGGAGGTATCGACAGGAGAGTGGGACCCAGTACTTC. The chain uses TRBV30 and TRBJ2-5; D perhaps matches TRBD1 (6 bases). V lost 3 bases to trimming and J lost 7 bases, with 18 bases between them. The V gene's germline CDR1 is GTSNPN and CDR2 SVGIG (reference sequence). The CDR3 is 14 residues long.

This clonotype was observed at least ten times. V usage is TRBV12-3 or TRBV12-4 and J usage is TRBJ2-2, with TRBD1 as a possible D gene (6 bases). This CDR3 comprises 14 residues. Between the trimmed V and J ends, which lost 6 bases and 3 bases, there was a span of 11 bases. The DNA of the CDR3 is TGTGCCAGCAGGCCCGGACAGTACACCGGGGAGCTGTTTTTT. It codes for CASRPGQYTGELFF.

This clonotype occurred many times. CDR3 sequence: CASSQGGSNTEAFF. DNA for the CDR3: TGTGCCAGCAGCCAAGGGGGCTCGAACACTGAAGCTTTCTTT. The rearrangement links TRBV4-2 to TRBJ1-1; a possible D gene is TRBD1 (5 bases). The ends were cut back, 1 base at V and 1 base at J, with 7 bases in the middle. The CDR3 has 14 residues. Germline V lookup: CDR1 LGHNA, CDR2 YNFKEQ.

This clonotype was recorded many times. The chain recombines TRBV20-1 with TRBJ2-1, with no clear D. Looked up from germline, CDR1 is DFQATT and CDR2 is SNEGSKA (reference sequence). V was clipped by 1 base and J by 7 bases, with 8 bases between them. This CDR3 contains 12 residues. Here the CDR3 reads CSARGVLNEQFF. The CDR3 DNA reads as TGCAGTGCTAGAGGGGTCCTAAATGAGCAGTTCTTC.

This clonotype was picked up many times. DNA for the CDR3: TGTGCCAGCAGCTTAGCGGCAGGATCGTATGGCTACACCTTC. It encodes CASSLAAGSYGYTF. This chain links TRBV7-9 with TRBJ1-2; no reliable D call. CDR1 is SEHNR and CDR2 is FQNEAQ in the germline V gene (reference sequence). The V end was cut by 0 bases, the J end by 5 bases, with 10 bases between. The CDR3 contains 14 residues.

This clonotype was seen repeatedly, ten times or more. V and J are TRBV18 and TRBJ1-1, with TRBD1 matching 7 bases. The CDR3 loop spans 17 amino acids. After removal of 2 bases from V and 1 base from J, the junction contained 10 bases not matched to a gene. Germline CDR1 and CDR2: KGHSH and LQKENI. The CDR3 spells CASSPVGRGPPNTEAFF. The CDR3 nucleotides read TGTGCCAGCTCACCAGTGGGAAGGGGGCCCCCGAACACTGAAGCTTTCTTT.

J is TRBJ1-5 and V is TRBV27, with 7 nucleotides matching TRBD1. This CDR3 region has 15 residues. After removal of 8 bases from V and 0 bases from J, the junction contained 7 bases not matched to a gene. The germline V gene has CDR1 MNHEY and CDR2 SMNVEV (reference sequence). The CDR3 loop is CASGKTGLSNQPQHF. The CDR3 nucleotides are TGTGCCAGCGGTAAGACAGGGCTTAGCAATCAGCCCCAGCATTTT.

This clonotype was picked up many times. This chain uses TRBV12-3 or TRBV12-4 with TRBJ2-3, with D possibly TRBD1 on 6 matching bases. V dropped 9 bases and J dropped 0 bases, with 10 bases sitting between them. The CDR3 loop spans 13 amino acids. The CDR3 nucleotides read TGTGCCAGTCGACAGGCTAGCACAGATACGCAGTATTTT. The encoded protein is CASRQASTDTQYF.

This clonotype was seen repeatedly, ten times or more. As DNA, the CDR3 is TGCGCCAGCAGCCAAGATGGGTCTTCTGACGGGGAGACCCAGTACTTC. Translated: CASSQDGSSDGETQYF. The V gene is TRBV4-3, the J gene TRBJ2-5; D unclear. Per the germline V gene, CDR1 is LGHNA and CDR2 is YSLEER. The CDR3 runs 16 residues. Trimming took 0 bases from V and 5 from J, leaving 16 bases between them.

In this sample, this clonotype turned up many times. The gene calls are TRBV20-1 and TRBJ2-5, with 8 bases lining up with TRBD2. The trim removed 5 bases at V and 4 bases at J, leaving 12 bases unmatched. CDR1 is DFQATT and CDR2 is SNEGSKA in the germline V gene (reference sequence). The CDR3 has 15 amino acids. The CDR3 DNA sequence: TGCAGTGCTGCCATAGATAGCGGGACCGGAGAGACCCAGTACTTC. Amino acids: CSAAIDSGTGETQYF.

This clonotype was detected many times. The CDR3, as DNA: TGTGCCAGCAGCCCTATTAGAGCGGGATCATCCAATGAGCAGTTCTTC. Residues: CASSPIRAGSSNEQFF. This chain connects TRBV7-9 to TRBJ2-1, with 7 bases aligning to TRBD2. CDR3 length: 16 amino acids. The ends lost 5 bases at V and 6 bases at J; junction bases unmatched: 13. The germline V gene encodes CDR1 SEHNR and CDR2 FQNEAQ (reference sequence).

This clonotype was counted ten times or more. The rearrangement joins TRBV3-1 to TRBJ1-1; TRBD1 might be the D (5 bases). Germline V gene sequence: CDR1 LGHDT, CDR2 YNNKEL (reference sequence). This CDR3 spans 13 amino acids. The V and J ends lost 7 bases and 1 base respectively, with 10 bases between them. In DNA form, the CDR3 reads TGTGCCAGCACCTCGGGACGGAACACTGAAGCTTTCTTT. Amino acids: CASTSGRNTEAFF.

This clonotype was counted many times. The gene calls are TRBV12-3 or TRBV12-4 and TRBJ2-7; maybe TRBD1 (5 bases). The ends were cut back, 2 bases at V and 3 bases at J, with 11 bases in the middle. The CDR3 length is 14 residues. CDR3 amino acids: CASSLLKGDYEQYF. CDR3 bases: TGTGCCAGCAGTTTATTAAAAGGGGACTACGAGCAGTACTTC.

V and J are TRBV19 and TRBJ2-7; 7 nucleotides line up with TRBD1. This CDR3 spans 15 amino acids. Germline V CDR1 and CDR2: LNHDA, SQIVND (reference sequence). V gave up 4 bases and J gave up 2 bases; unmatched junction bases: 8. The chain's CDR3 is CASSTGQAFPYEQYF. The DNA of the CDR3 is TGTGCCAGTAGTACCGGACAGGCTTTCCCCTACGAGCAGTACTTC.

This CDR3 reads CASSQLRSPSGTYEQYF. The DNA for the CDR3 is TGCGCCAGCAGTCAATTGCGATCCCCCTCAGGCACCTACGAGCAGTACTTC. V gene TRBV23-1 combines with J gene TRBJ2-7; D gene ambiguous. TRBV23-1 is assigned to the ORF class and has an uncertain function. The CDR3 extends over 17 amino acids. V gave up 1 base and J gave up 2 bases, with 18 bases separating them.

In its sample, this clonotype was seen many times. CDR3: CASSLARLGEQFF. In nucleotides, the CDR3 is TGTGCCAGCAGCTTAGCGAGACTAGGTGAGCAGTTCTTC. The V and J genes are TRBV7-9 and TRBJ2-1; maybe TRBD2 (6 bases). The V and J ends lost 0 bases and 9 bases respectively, with 9 bases between them. CDR1 is SEHNR and CDR2 is FQNEAQ in the germline V gene (reference sequence). The CDR3 is 13 residues long.

Ten or more counts support this clonotype. The chain uses TRBV6-5 and TRBJ1-6, with 7 bases matching TRBD1. This CDR3 region has 19 residues. CDR1 MNHEY and CDR2 SVGAGI come from the germline V gene. V lost 0 bases, J lost 0 bases, and 8 bases stayed unmatched. The CDR3 DNA is TGTGCCAGCAGTTACTCGATAAAGAAGGGGGCCTCCTATAATTCACCCCTCCACTTT. Its translation is CASSYSIKKGASYNSPLHF.

This chain joins TRBV10-3 and TRBJ1-2, with 9 bases matching TRBD1. The V gene's germline CDR1 is ENHRY and CDR2 SYGVKD. The CDR3 is made up of 18 amino acids. V lost 4 bases and J lost 10; bases outside the gene matches: 22. As DNA, the CDR3 is TGTGCCATCAGTGGAGGTGGGGGACAGGGCCAGGTTTACGACTCCTACACCTTC. It yields the protein CAISGGGGQGQVYDSYTF.